This T cell receptor (beta chain) comes out of a study of cytotoxic CD8 clonotypes in ibrutinib-treated CLL. Study at large: Investigators reported approximately 25 partial and 2 complete responses; after median around 63 months, around 15 patients remained remitted and around twelve progressed. Across samples, productive templates numbered approximately 250,000 and productive rearrangements reached approximately 100,000 on average.

Details on this clone: Its target is not known.

Clones were read by immunoSEQ multiplex PCR, and TCRdb kept only the in-frame ones, dropping some. The data contain about 160,000 clones, about 88% of them singletons. CDR3 size: 13 residues. Germline V gene sequence: CDR1 SQVTM, CDR2 ANQGSEA. The V gene lost 4 bases and the J gene lost 2 bases, with 12 bases spanning the gap. The study, taken as a whole, reports: Having risen at ibrutinib response, clonality had fallen back toward baseline by progression. Relative to age-matched healthy donors, clonality at baseline was higher, and it tracked circulating CD8+ T-cell counts.

Sequencing was performed on PBMCs, taken at disease progression, from a patient treated with ibrutinib. The chain joins TRBV29-1 to TRBJ2-7; D might be TRBD1 (6 bases). This receptor was identified in a human donor with chronic lymphocytic leukemia. The CDR3 DNA reads TGCAGCGTTGTAGGGGGATCTACCTACGAGCAGTACTTC. Translation gives CSVVGGSTYEQYF.